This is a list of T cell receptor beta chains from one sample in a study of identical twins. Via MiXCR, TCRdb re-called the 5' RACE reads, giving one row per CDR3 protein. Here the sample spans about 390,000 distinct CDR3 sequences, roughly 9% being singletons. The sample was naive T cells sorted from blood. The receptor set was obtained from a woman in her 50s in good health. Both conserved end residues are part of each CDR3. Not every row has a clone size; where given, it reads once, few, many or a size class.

CDR3aa: CASSLTSVYEQYF
abundance: few
v_gene: TRBV11-2

CDR3aa: CASSLNPIRNEQFF
abundance: -
v_gene: TRBV3-1

CDR3aa: CASSLGSGQGDQPQHF
abundance: -
v_gene: TRBV11-2

CDR3aa: CASTGEREYSDTQYF
abundance: -
v_gene: TRBV28

CDR3aa: CASSGQVGYTF
abundance: few
v_gene: TRBV28

CDR3aa: CSVESYGDRVPDTQYF
abundance: -
v_gene: TRBV29-1

CDR3aa: CSARGSRTQYF
abundance: once
v_gene: TRBV20-1

CDR3aa: CASSDLGGGTGELFF
abundance: few
v_gene: TRBV25-1

CDR3aa: CSASTADTQYF
abundance: few
v_gene: TRBV20-1

CDR3aa: CATSRGWTPNRANVLTF
abundance: many
v_gene: TRBV15

CDR3aa: CSARGRKAGVNYEQYF
abundance: -
v_gene: TRBV20-1

CDR3aa: CASSWRTLEPYNEQFF
abundance: few
v_gene: TRBV27

CDR3aa: CASSTTSGRGDEQFF
abundance: few
v_gene: TRBV6-1

CDR3aa: CATGPTRWETQYF
abundance: -
v_gene: TRBV10-3

CDR3aa: CASKRADTQYF
abundance: -
v_gene: TRBV23-1

CDR3aa: CATSDALGLAGGDTQYF
abundance: -
v_gene: TRBV24-1

CDR3aa: CATSRNLGGHEQYF
abundance: few
v_gene: TRBV15

CDR3aa: CASSEARVGSEAFF
abundance: once
v_gene: TRBV25-1

CDR3aa: CASSLLMGYEQYF
abundance: few
v_gene: TRBV5-5

CDR3aa: CASSPLAYSSYEQYF
abundance: -
v_gene: TRBV27

CDR3aa: CASSLSLNYGYTF
abundance: many
v_gene: TRBV5-1

CDR3aa: CASSLVYTGELFF
abundance: many
v_gene: TRBV7-2

CDR3aa: CASSARTITSGRSSEQFF
abundance: many
v_gene: TRBV12-3/TRBV12-4

CDR3aa: CSAPPPGSGRYNEQFF
abundance: many
v_gene: TRBV20-1